This T cell receptor beta chain was captured by sequencing in a study of CD8 T cells in ankylosing spondylitis. TCR beta libraries were made by quantitative 5'-RACE with molecular barcodes. A single record per CDR3 protein comes from TCRdb applying MiXCR to the 5' RACE reads. This sample carries 300,000 to 400,000 distinct CDR3 sequences, roughly 14% of them seen once, and the ten largest clones take 1.1%. Study-level points and caveats: Matched synovial fluid from ankylosing spondylitis patients was reported to be enriched for disease-linked clones. Among TCR beta sequences, a motif of roughly 8 highly homologous variants appeared characteristic of ankylosing spondylitis blood. Clones that were linked to disease were CD8+ and were relatively rare in peripheral blood.

About this clonotype itself: As yet, its antigen is unknown.

The junction had 5 bases not matched to a gene; V was cut back by 0 bases and J by 5 bases. The CDR3 runs 15 residues. CDR1 and CDR2 from the germline V gene are SGHTA and FQGNSA. Sequenced material: blood, either unsorted or a sorted T cell fraction (not recorded which). This receptor was identified in a male donor with ankylosing spondylitis or in good health (not recorded which). The chain recombines TRBV7-2 with TRBJ2-7; 9 bases map to TRBD2. In DNA form, the CDR3 reads TGTGCCAGCAGCTTAGCTAGCGGGGGCTCGGACGAGCAGTACTTC. This gives the protein CASSLASGGSDEQYF.